The rows below give T cell receptor beta chains drawn from one sample of a study of blood T cell repertoires in COVID-19. Some clones are missing from TCRdb's copy, which holds only in-frame ones; the method was immunoSEQ multiplex PCR. The repertoire holds some 380,000 clones, with about 90% as singletons. The sequencing sample was made of PBMCs or T cells enriched from blood (not recorded which). Receptors originate from a man aged 25-40 years who had recovered from COVID-19. Both conserved end residues are part of each CDR3. The D gene is left open where the match is weak. Size values are once, few and many counts, or a class for expanded clones, and some rows have none.

v_call	clone_size	j_call	d_call	cdr3_aa	cdr3_nt
TRBV5-4	-	TRBJ1-2	-	CASSLEQGVYHGYTF	TGTGCCAGCAGCTTGGAACAGGGTGTTTATCATGGCTACACCTTC
TRBV19	-	TRBJ1-5	TRBD1	CASSQNRDSLSNQPQHF	TGTGCCAGTAGTCAAAACCGGGACAGCCTCAGCAATCAGCCCCAGCATTTT
TRBV7-8	-	TRBJ2-3	TRBD2	CASSLGGGVRDTQYF	TGTGCCAGCAGCTTAGGTGGGGGGGTAAGGGATACGCAGTATTTT
TRBV7-3	-	TRBJ2-1	-	CASSLSPGSVNEQFF	TGTGCCAGCAGCTTAAGTCCGGGGTCGGTAAATGAGCAGTTCTTC
TRBV14	once	TRBJ2-1	TRBD2	CASSQTRTSGGISYNEQFF	TGTGCCAGCAGCCAAACCCGGACTAGCGGGGGGATCTCCTACAATGAGCAGTTCTTC
TRBV12-3/TRBV12-4	-	TRBJ1-2	-	CASSLGNRGGYTF	TGTGCCAGCAGTTTAGGGAATAGGGGGGGCTACACCTTC
TRBV12-3/TRBV12-4	-	TRBJ2-5	TRBD1	CASSWGRGETQYF	TGTGCCAGCAGTTGGGGCAGGGGGGAGACCCAGTACTTC
TRBV6-5	-	TRBJ1-5	TRBD1	CASSPGTGNNQPQHF	TGTGCCAGCAGTCCCGGGACAGGGAACAATCAGCCCCAGCATTTT
TRBV4-2	-	TRBJ1-5	-	CASSQEAGDINQPQHF	TGTGCCAGCAGCCAAGAAGCAGGTGATATCAATCAGCCCCAGCATTTT
TRBV12-3/TRBV12-4	-	TRBJ1-2	-	CASSPQSSSGYTF	TGTGCCAGCAGCCCCCAGTCTTCTTCGGGCTACACCTTC
TRBV18	-	TRBJ1-2	-	CASSPLQGRRANYGYTF	TGTGCCAGCTCACCACTACAGGGCCGCCGAGCTAACTATGGCTACACCTTC
TRBV15	-	TRBJ1-2	TRBD1	CATSRVGTDGYTF	TGTGCCACCAGCAGAGTAGGGACAGATGGCTACACCTTC
TRBV11-2	-	TRBJ2-5	-	CASSLTGETQYF	TGTGCCAGCAGCTTAACGGGAGAGACCCAGTACTTC
TRBV3-1/TRBV3-2	-	TRBJ2-7	TRBD1	CASSYRGQYHEQYF	TGTGCCAGCAGCTACAGGGGACAGTACCACGAGCAGTACTTC
TRBV3-1/TRBV3-2	-	TRBJ1-2	-	CASSQDSREYGYTF	TGTGCCAGCAGCCAAGATTCCAGGGAATATGGCTACACCTTC
TRBV6-2/TRBV6-3	once	TRBJ2-5	-	CASSRRAATQYF	TGTGCCAGCAGTAGGAGGGCCGCGACCCAGTACTTC
TRBV6-6	-	TRBJ1-5	-	CASSYSISRDQPQHF	TGTGCCAGCAGTTACTCGATCTCGCGGGATCAGCCCCAGCATTTT
TRBV19	-	TRBJ1-1	TRBD1	CASSIHAQGVGAFF	TGTGCCAGTAGTATTCACGCCCAGGGGGTGGGAGCTTTCTTT
TRBV30	-	TRBJ1-1	-	CAWSWPPNTEAFF	TGTGCCTGGAGTTGGCCCCCGAACACTGAAGCTTTCTTT
TRBV19	-	TRBJ2-7	-	CASNRLGGYEQYF	TGTGCCAGTAATCGATTGGGGGGCTACGAGCAGTACTTC
TRBV4-1	-	TRBJ2-7	-	CASSPTDSLRGEQYF	TGCGCCAGCAGCCCCACGGACAGCCTCCGGGGCGAGCAGTACTTC
TRBV21-1	-	TRBJ2-3	-	CASSFADSRPTDTQYF	TGTGCCAGCAGCTTTGCGGACTCCCGGCCCACAGATACGCAGTATTTT
TRBV29-1	-	TRBJ1-1	-	CSVEGKSGTTWNTEAFF	TGCAGCGTTGAAGGCAAGTCGGGGACAACCTGGAACACTGAAGCTTTCTTT
TRBV4-1	once	TRBJ2-7	-	CASSQDQQPYYEQYF	TGCGCCAGCAGCCAAGATCAACAGCCATACTACGAGCAGTACTTC